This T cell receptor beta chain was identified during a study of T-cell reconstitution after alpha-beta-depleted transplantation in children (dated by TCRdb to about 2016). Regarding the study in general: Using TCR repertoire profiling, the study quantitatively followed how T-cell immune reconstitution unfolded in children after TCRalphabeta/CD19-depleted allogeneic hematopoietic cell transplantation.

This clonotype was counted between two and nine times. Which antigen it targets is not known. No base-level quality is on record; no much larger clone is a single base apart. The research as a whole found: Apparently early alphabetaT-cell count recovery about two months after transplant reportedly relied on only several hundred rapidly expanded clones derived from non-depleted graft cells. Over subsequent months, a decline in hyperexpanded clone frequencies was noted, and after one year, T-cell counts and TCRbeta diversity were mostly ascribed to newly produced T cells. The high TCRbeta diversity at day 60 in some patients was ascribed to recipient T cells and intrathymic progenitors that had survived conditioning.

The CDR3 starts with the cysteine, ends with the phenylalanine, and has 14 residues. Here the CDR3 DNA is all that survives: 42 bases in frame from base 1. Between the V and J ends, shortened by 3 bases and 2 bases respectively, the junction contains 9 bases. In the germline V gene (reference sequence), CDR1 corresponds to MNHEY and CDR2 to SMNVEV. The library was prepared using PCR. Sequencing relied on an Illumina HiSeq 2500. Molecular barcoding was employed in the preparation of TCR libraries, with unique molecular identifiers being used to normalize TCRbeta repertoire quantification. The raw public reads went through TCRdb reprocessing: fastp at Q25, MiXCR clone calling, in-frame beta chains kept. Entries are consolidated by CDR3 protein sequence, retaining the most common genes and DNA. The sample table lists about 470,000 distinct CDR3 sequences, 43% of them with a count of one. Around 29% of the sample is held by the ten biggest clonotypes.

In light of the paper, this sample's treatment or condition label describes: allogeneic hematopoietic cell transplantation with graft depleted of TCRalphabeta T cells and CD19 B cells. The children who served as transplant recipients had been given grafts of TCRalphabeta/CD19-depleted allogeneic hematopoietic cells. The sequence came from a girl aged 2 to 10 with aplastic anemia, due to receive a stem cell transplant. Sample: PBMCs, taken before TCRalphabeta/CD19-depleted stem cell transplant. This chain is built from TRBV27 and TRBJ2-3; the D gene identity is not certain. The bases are TGTGCCAGCAGTTTTGAACAGCCCACAGATACGCAGTATTTT. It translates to CASSFEQPTDTQYF.